This T cell receptor beta chain comes out of a study of blood T cell repertoires in COVID-19. Study background: Acute-phase and convalescent COVID-19 samples originated in the United States, Italy and Spain. T cells, B-cell-depleted T cells, or PBMCs supplied cDNA or gDNA.

Per the original methods: Quantification of nucleated cells was approximated via reference gene primer amplification. Some clones are missing from TCRdb's copy, which holds only in-frame ones; the method was immunoSEQ multiplex PCR. The D gene and trimming were derived from the DNA, and the V and J assignments and clone size from that table. The sample includes about 300,000 clones, roughly nine tenths seen only once; the top ten take about 2%. The germline V gene encodes CDR1 SGHDN and CDR2 FVKESK. The CDR3 has 11 residues. The germline V and J ends were trimmed by 4 bases and 10 bases, with 8 bases remaining between them.

This rearrangement joins TRBV14 to TRBJ2-1; the D gene is possibly TRBD1 (6 bases). The TCR comes from a man between 18 and 29 years old with active or convalescent COVID-19. The source material was peripheral blood. The CDR3 spells CASSPGTEQFF. The CDR3 nucleotides read TGTGCCAGCAGCCCCGGGACAGAGCAGTTCTTC. Together with reference TRBV14 and TRBJ2-1, the CDR3 gives the full variable domain: EAGVTQFPSHSVIEKGQTVTLRCDPISGHDNLYWYRRVMGKEIKFLLHFVKESKQDESGMPNNRFLAERTGGTYSTLKVQPAELEDSGVYFCASSPGTEQFFGPGTRLTVL.